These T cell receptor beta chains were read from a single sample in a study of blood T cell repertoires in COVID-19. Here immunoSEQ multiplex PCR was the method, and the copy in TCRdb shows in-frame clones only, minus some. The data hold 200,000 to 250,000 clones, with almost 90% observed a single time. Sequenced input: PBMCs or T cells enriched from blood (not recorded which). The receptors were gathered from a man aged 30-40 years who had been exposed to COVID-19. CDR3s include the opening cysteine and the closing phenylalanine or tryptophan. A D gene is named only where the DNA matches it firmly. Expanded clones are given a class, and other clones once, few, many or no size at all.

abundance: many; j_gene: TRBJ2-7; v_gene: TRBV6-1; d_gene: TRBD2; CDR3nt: TGTGCCAGCAGTGAGAATCTACTAGCGGATGCCTACGAGCAGTACTTC; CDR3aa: CASSENLLADAYEQYF
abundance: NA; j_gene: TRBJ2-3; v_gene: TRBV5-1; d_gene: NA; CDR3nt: TGCGCCAGCAGCTTGGGTGGCGGGGACACAGATACGCAGTATTTT; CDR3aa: CASSLGGGDTDTQYF
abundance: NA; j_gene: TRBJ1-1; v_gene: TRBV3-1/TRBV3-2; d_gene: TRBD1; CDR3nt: TGTGCCAGCAGCCGTGGGACAGCTTTGAACACTGAAGCTTTCTTT; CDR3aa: CASSRGTALNTEAFF
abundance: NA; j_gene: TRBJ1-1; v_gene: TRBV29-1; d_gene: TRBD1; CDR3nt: TGCAGCGTTGGGGGACAGGGGCATACTGAAGCTTTCTTT; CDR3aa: CSVGGQGHTEAFF
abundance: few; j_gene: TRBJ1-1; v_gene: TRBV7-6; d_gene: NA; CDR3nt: TGTGCCAGCAGCTTTAGACGGGGCCAGGGGGAAGCTTTCTTT; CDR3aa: CASSFRRGQGEAFF
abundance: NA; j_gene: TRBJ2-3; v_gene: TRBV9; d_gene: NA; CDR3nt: TGTGCCAGCAGCGTAGAGGCTAGGCCAGATACGCAGTATTTT; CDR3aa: CASSVEARPDTQYF
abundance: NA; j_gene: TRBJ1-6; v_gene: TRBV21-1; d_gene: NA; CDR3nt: TGTGCCACCAGCTCAGGACACAGACTCCATTCACCCCTCCACTTT; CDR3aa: CATSSGHRLHSPLHF
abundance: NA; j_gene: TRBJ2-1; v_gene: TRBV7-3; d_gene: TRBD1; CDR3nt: TGTGCCAGCAGCCTACAGGGGGCCTTATACAATGAGCAGTTCTTC; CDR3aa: CASSLQGALYNEQFF
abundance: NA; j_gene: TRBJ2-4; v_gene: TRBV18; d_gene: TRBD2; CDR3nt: TGTGCCAGCTCACCCGTTCAGGGAGGGCTAAACATTCAGTACTTC; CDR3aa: CASSPVQGGLNIQYF
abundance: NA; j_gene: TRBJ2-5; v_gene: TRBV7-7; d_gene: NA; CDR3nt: TGTGCCAGCAGCTCCGAGGGTAGGGAGACCCAGTACTTC; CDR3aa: CASSSEGRETQYF
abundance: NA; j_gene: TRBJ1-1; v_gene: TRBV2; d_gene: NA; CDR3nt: TGTGCCAGCAGCGAGTTTGAAGCTTTCTTT; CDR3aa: CASSEFEAFF
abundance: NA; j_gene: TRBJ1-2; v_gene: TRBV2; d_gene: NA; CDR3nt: TGTGCCAGCAGTGTTGGGGAGAATGGCTACACCTTC; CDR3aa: CASSVGENGYTF
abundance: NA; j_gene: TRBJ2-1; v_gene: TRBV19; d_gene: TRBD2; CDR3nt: TGTGCCAGCTCGGAGGGCGGGGGGCCCTACAATGAGCAGTTCTTC; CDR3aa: CASSEGGGPYNEQFF
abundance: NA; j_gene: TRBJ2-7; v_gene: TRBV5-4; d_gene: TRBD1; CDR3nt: TGTGCCAGCAAAAGCAGGGACAGGGCCTACGAGCAGTACTTC; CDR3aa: CASKSRDRAYEQYF
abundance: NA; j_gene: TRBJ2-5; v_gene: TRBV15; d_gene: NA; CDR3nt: TGTGCCACCAGCAGAGATGCGACACTCCAAGAGACCCAGTACTTC; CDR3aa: CATSRDATLQETQYF
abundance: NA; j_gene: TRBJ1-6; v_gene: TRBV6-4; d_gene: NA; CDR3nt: TGTGCCAGCAGTCATGGGGGAGGTTCACCCCTCCACTTT; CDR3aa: CASSHGGGSPLHF
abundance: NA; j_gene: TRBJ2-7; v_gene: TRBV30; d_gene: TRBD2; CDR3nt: TGTGCCTGGAGGGCGCGGGGGACCGACGAGCAGTACTTC; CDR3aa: CAWRARGTDEQYF
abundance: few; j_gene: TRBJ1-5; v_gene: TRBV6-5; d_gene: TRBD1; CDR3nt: TGTGCCAGCAGTCCAGACAGGGGAGCCCCCCAGCATTTT; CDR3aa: CASSPDRGAPQHF
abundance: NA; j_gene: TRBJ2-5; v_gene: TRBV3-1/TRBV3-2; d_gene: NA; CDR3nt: TGTGCCAGCAGCCAAGGGGGGGGGCGCCGGGAGACCCAGTACTTC; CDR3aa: CASSQGGGRRETQYF
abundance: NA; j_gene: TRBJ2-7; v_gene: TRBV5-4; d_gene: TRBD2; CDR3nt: TGTGCCAGCAGCTTAGGAGCGGGGGGCTACGAGCAGTACTTC; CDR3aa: CASSLGAGGYEQYF
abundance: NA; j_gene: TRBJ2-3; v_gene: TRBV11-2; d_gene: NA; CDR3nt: TGTGCCAGCAGCTTAGCTCTACTCTCAGATACGCAGTATTTT; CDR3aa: CASSLALLSDTQYF
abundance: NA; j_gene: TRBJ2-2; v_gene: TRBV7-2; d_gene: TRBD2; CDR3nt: TGTGCCAGCAGCTTAGTACGGGGGGTTGCCACCGGGGAGCTGTTTTTT; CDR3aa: CASSLVRGVATGELFF
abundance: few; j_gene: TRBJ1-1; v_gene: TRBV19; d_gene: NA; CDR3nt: TGTGCCAGTGCCACGCCGGGACAACAGATTGAAGCTTTCTTT; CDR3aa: CASATPGQQIEAFF
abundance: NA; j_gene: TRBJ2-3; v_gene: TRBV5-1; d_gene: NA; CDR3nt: TGCGCCAGCAGCTTCGCACGCTCGGGGGGCCGGATAAATACGCAGTATTTT; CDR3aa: CASSFARSGGRINTQYF
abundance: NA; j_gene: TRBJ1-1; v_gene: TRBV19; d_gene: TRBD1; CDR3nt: TGTGCCAGTAGTAGTCAGGACAGGGTCTCTGAAGCTTTCTTT; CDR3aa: CASSSQDRVSEAFF
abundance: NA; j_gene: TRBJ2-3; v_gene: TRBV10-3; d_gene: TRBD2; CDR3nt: TGTGCCACCAGACTAGCGGGGGAGACAGATACGCAGTATTTT; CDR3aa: CATRLAGETDTQYF
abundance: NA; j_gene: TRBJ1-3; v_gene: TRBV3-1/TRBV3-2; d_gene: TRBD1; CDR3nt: TGTGCCAGCAGCCAGGGGACAGCCGGAAACACCATATATTTT; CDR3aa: CASSQGTAGNTIYF
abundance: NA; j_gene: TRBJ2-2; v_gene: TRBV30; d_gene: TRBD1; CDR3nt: TGTGCCTGGACAGGGGGCAGTGAGCTGTTTTTT; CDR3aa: CAWTGGSELFF
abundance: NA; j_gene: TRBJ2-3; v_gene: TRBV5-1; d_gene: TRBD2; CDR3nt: TGCGCCAGCAGCTTGGCGGGGGGGCTGCCAGATACGCAGTATTTT; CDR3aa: CASSLAGGLPDTQYF
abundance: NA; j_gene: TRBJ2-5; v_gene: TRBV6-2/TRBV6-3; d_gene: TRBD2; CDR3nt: TGTGCCAGCAGCCTGACTCCCGGGACTAGCGGGGAGACCCAGTACTTC; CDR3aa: CASSLTPGTSGETQYF